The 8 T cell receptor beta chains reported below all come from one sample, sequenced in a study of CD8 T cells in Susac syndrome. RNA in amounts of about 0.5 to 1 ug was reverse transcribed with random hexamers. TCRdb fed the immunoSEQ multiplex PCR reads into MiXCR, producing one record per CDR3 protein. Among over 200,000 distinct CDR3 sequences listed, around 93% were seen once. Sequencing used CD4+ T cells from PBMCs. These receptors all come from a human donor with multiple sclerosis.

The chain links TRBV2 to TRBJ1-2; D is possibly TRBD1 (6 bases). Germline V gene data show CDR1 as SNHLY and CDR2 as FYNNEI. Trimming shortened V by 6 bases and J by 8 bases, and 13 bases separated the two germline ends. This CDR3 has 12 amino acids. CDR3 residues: CASRVGAGGYTF. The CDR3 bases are TGTGCCAGCAGGGTGGGGGCCGGAGGCTACACCTTC.

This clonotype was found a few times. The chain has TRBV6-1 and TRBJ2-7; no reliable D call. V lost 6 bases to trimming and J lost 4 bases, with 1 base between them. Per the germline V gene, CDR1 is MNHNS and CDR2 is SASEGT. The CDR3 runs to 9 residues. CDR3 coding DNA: TGTGCCAGCAGGTACGAGCAGTACGTC. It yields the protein CASRYEQYV.

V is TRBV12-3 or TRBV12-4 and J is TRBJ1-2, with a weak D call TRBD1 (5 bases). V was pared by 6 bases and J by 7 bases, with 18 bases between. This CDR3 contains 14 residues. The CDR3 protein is CASSLAAGGGGYTF. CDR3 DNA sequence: TGTGCCAGCAGCCTCGCAGCGGGGGGGGGTGGCTACACCTTC.

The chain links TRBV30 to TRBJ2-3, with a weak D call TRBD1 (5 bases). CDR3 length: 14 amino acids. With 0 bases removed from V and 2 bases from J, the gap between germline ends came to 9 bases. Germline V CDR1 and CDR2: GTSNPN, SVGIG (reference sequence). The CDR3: CAWSVKGATDTQYF. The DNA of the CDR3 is TGTGCCTGGAGTGTAAAAGGGGCCACAGATACGCAGTATTTT.

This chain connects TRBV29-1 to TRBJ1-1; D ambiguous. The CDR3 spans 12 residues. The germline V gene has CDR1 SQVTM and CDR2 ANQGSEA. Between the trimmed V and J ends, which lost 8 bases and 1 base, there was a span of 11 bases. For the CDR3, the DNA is TGCAGCACGGGGAGTCCGAACACTGAAGCTTTCTTT. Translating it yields CSTGSPNTEAFF.

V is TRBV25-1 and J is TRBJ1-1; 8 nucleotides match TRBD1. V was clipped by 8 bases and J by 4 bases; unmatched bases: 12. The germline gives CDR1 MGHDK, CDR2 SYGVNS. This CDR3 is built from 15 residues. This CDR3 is CASRYTGGDGTEAFF. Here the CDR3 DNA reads TGTGCCAGCCGTTACACAGGGGGGGACGGCACTGAAGCTTTCTTT. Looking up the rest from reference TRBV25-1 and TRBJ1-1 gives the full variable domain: EADIYQTPRYLVIGTGKKITLECSQTMGHDKMYWYQQDPGMELHLIHYSYGVNSTEKGDLSSESTVSRIRTEHFPLTLESARPSHTSQYLCASRYTGGDGTEAFFGQGTRLTVV.

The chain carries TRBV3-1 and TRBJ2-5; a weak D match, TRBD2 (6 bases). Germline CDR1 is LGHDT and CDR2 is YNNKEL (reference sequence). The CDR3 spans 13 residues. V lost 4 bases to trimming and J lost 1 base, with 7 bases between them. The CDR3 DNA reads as TGTGCCAGCAGCCTACTAGCCCAAGAGACCCAGTACTTC. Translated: CASSLLAQETQYF.

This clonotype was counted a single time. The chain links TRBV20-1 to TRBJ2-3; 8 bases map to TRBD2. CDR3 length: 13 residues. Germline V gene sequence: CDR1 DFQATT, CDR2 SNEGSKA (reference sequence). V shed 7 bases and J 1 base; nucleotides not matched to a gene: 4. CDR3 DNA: TGCAGTGGGAGGCGGGGGGGCACAGATACGCAGTATTTT. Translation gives CSGRRGGTDTQYF.